This T cell receptor (beta chain) is from a study of cytomegalovirus exposure and HLA in healthy donors. Study context: A preliminary data release comprised 70 million to 95 million unique TCRs obtained from HLA-typed donors. Study findings and constraints: A later analysis by the authors found several of the most significant clusters apparently linked to common viral pathogens. Prediction of most subjects' HLA-A and HLA-B alleles by TCR beta sequences was reportedly accurate. A later analysis revealed that TCR association rates differed between HLA loci, peaking at DRB1 and bottoming out at HLA-C.

V was clipped by 8 bases and J by 3 bases; unmatched bases: 4. CDR1 is GTSNPN, CDR2 SVGIG, per germline (reference sequence). This CDR3 has 11 amino acids. Turning to this clone: The antigen is not known.

The PCR contained 60 Vbeta and 13 Jbeta primers. The method was immunoSEQ multiplex PCR; TCRdb's version includes in-frame clones alone and lacks a portion of them. The sample has approximately 100,000 clones, 60% to 85% seen once. The sequence was obtained from a man aged 50 to 59 in good health and CMV-seropositive. Sequences were obtained from PBMCs. The rearrangement joins TRBV30 to TRBJ2-7; 7 bases map to TRBD1. The CDR3 DNA reads TGTGCCGGGGGACAGAGCTACGAGCAGTACTTC. Translated: CAGGQSYEQYF.